This T cell receptor (beta chain) was documented in a study of coeliac disease. Cells were frozen in aliquots of around 490,000, and one aliquot per fraction was sequenced. Worth noting for this clone: Its target is not known.

The CDR3 runs to 14 residues. CDR1 is SGHAT, CDR2 FQNNGV, per germline. Trimming took off 6 bases at V and 3 bases at J, with 15 bases between the two ends. Study findings and constraints: TRB repertoires were largely private, with most amino acid sequences found in only one sample. In active celiac disease, intraepithelial and lamina propria TRB and TRG repertoires were less clonal than controls. The authors considered this approach unsuitable for unbiased detection of gliadin-specific T cells.

Only in-frame clones appear in the TCRdb table, and some are missing; sequencing was by immunoSEQ multiplex PCR. Of about 3,300 clones listed, about three quarters are singletons. V gene TRBV11-2 combines with J gene TRBJ2-7; possibly TRBD1 for D (6 bases). Sequencing was done on a sample of lymphocytes from the gut lamina propria. This TCR was sampled from an elderly man without celiac disease. The DNA of the CDR3 is TGTGCCAGCAGGGACCCAGGGGTGGACTACGAGCAGTACTTC. Translating gives CASRDPGVDYEQYF.